This is a list of T cell receptor beta chains from one sample in a study of T cells in Graves' hyperthyroidism and ophthalmopathy. TCRdb re-derived calls from the multiplex PCR reads in MiXCR, one entry per CDR3 protein. Seen here are roughly 290,000 distinct CDR3 sequences, about an eighth observed once, and the top ten hold 7% to 9%. The sequencing sample was made of blood. These receptors were taken from a woman in her 40s with Graves' hyperthyroidism. The CDR3 runs from the conserved cysteine through the conserved F or W. D genes are given only for firm matches. Some rows mark clone size as missing; the rest say once, few, many or name a class of expanded clone.

cdr3_nt: TGCGCCAGCAGCCAAGCCGGGACAGCCGGGGAGCTGTTTTTT
cdr3_aa: CASSQAGTAGELFF
clone_size: few
j_call: TRBJ2-2
v_call: TRBV4-1
d_call: TRBD1

cdr3_nt: TGTGCCAGCAGTTTGCAGGGACAGGGAGAAAACATTCAGTACTTC
cdr3_aa: CASSLQGQGENIQYF
clone_size: many
j_call: TRBJ2-4
v_call: TRBV28
d_call: TRBD1

cdr3_nt: TGTGCCAGCAGCTTAGGGGTGCGGACTAGCGGGAGCGGCGAGCAGTACTTC
cdr3_aa: CASSLGVRTSGSGEQYF
clone_size: -
j_call: TRBJ2-7
v_call: TRBV7-2
d_call: TRBD2

cdr3_nt: TGCAGTGCTCATATAGCGGGAGCCTCCTACGAGCAGTACTTC
cdr3_aa: CSAHIAGASYEQYF
clone_size: many
j_call: TRBJ2-7
v_call: TRBV20-1
d_call: TRBD2

cdr3_nt: TGCGCCAGCAGCCAACTTCCTGATAGCGGGGCTGAGCAGTACTTC
cdr3_aa: CASSQLPDSGAEQYF
clone_size: -
j_call: TRBJ2-7
v_call: TRBV4-1
d_call: TRBD2

cdr3_nt: TGTGCCACCAGTGACTCTAGCATACATGAGCAGTTCTTC
cdr3_aa: CATSDSSIHEQFF
clone_size: many
j_call: TRBJ2-1
v_call: TRBV24-1
d_call: -

cdr3_nt: TGTGCCAGCAGCTTATGGGGCCGAAGGGCGGCAGATACGCAGTATTTT
cdr3_aa: CASSLWGRRAADTQYF
clone_size: many
j_call: TRBJ2-3
v_call: TRBV7-9
d_call: -

cdr3_nt: TGTGCCAGCAGCCTAGACAGGGTCCAAGAGACCCAGTACTTC
cdr3_aa: CASSLDRVQETQYF
clone_size: many
j_call: TRBJ2-5
v_call: TRBV28
d_call: TRBD1

cdr3_nt: TGTGCCAGCAGTTACTCAACAGGGGACCTACGGACAGATACGCAGTATTTT
cdr3_aa: CASSYSTGDLRTDTQYF
clone_size: -
j_call: TRBJ2-3
v_call: TRBV6-6
d_call: TRBD1

cdr3_nt: TGCAGTGCCACAATGAGGTCAAGGGACGTCCTGACTTTC
cdr3_aa: CSATMRSRDVLTF
clone_size: few
j_call: TRBJ2-6
v_call: TRBV20-1
d_call: -

cdr3_nt: TGTGCCAGCAGCTTATTGCGGGGAATAAGCGGTAGGACCCAGTACTTC
cdr3_aa: CASSLLRGISGRTQYF
clone_size: -
j_call: TRBJ2-5
v_call: TRBV7-9
d_call: -

cdr3_nt: TGTGCCAGCAGCTTGGGGGCGGGAGAACCCAACGAGCAGTACTTC
cdr3_aa: CASSLGAGEPNEQYF
clone_size: few
j_call: TRBJ2-7
v_call: TRBV5-4
d_call: TRBD2

cdr3_nt: TGCAGTGCTAGAGGACAGGTGGATGCTGGCTACACCTTC
cdr3_aa: CSARGQVDAGYTF
clone_size: many
j_call: TRBJ1-2
v_call: TRBV20-1
d_call: -

cdr3_nt: TGTGCCAGCAGGGACGGGACGGTGAACACCGGGGAGCTGTTTTTT
cdr3_aa: CASRDGTVNTGELFF
clone_size: few
j_call: TRBJ2-2
v_call: TRBV2
d_call: -

cdr3_nt: TGTGCCACCAGTCCTGGGACAGCCCGCGGACACTCTGGGGCCAACGTCCTGACTTTC
cdr3_aa: CATSPGTARGHSGANVLTF
clone_size: few
j_call: TRBJ2-6
v_call: TRBV24-1
d_call: TRBD1

cdr3_nt: TGTGCCACCAGCAGGGGCGGGAGACCTGTTTACAATGAGCAGTTCTTC
cdr3_aa: CATSRGGRPVYNEQFF
clone_size: -
j_call: TRBJ2-1
v_call: TRBV15
d_call: TRBD2